This entry lists 27 T cell receptor beta chains sequenced from one sample in a study of regulatory T cells in long-lasting Graves disease (dated by TCRdb to the early 2020s). Library generation was performed with multiplex PCR. Sequenced on an Illumina HiSeq 4000. To build TCR beta libraries, CDR3 regions were amplified by Arm-PCR using iRepertoire HTBI primers. TCRdb reanalyzed the raw reads on its own, using fastp at Q25 for trimming and MiXCR for clone calling, and kept in-frame beta chains. Rows with a matching CDR3 protein are joined into one entry that keeps the most common DNA and genes. Within this sample are 400,000 to 500,000 distinct CDR3 sequences, with 12% to 15% of them counted one time only. The ten largest account for more than 15% of the sample. In the paper's terms, the time point label means: newly diagnosed GD, antithyroid drugs for less than 3 months. For both TCR sequencing and RNA sequencing, RNA was extracted from PBMCs in TRIzol.

These records were also assigned to another study, of T cells in Graves' hyperthyroidism and ophthalmopathy.

This material consisted of peripheral blood mononuclear cells (PBMCs), taken at new diagnosis, from a patient treated with antithyroid drugs. All receptors come from a woman aged 45-65 years with Graves disease. Donor details come from another sample of the same person, matched by shared clones.

This clonotype was seen many times. The chain recombines TRBV9 with TRBJ1-1, with unresolved D. The germline V gene encodes CDR1 SGDLS and CDR2 YYNGEE. The CDR3 length is 12 residues. V shed 0 bases and J shed 7 bases, with 7 bases lying between them. The CDR3 reads CASSVGSSEAFF. CDR3 DNA sequence: TGTGCCAGCAGCGTAGGAAGTAGTGAAGCTTTCTTT.

The chain carries TRBV28 and TRBJ2-7, with D possibly TRBD1 on 6 matching bases. CDR1 is MDHEN and CDR2 is SYDVKM in the germline V gene. V was shortened by 5 bases and J by 0 bases, with 11 bases between the two germline ends. The CDR3 has 14 residues. CDR3 amino acids: CASSRDTSSYEQYF. The CDR3 nucleotides read TGTGCCAGCAGTAGGGACACCAGCTCCTACGAGCAGTACTTC.

This clonotype has more than one count but fewer than ten. The genes are TRBV10-2 and TRBJ2-4; 7 bases are a match to TRBD1. Unmatched junction bases numbered 4, after V lost 2 bases and J lost 3 bases. This CDR3 is 15 amino acids long. Germline V lookup: CDR1 WSHSY, CDR2 SAAADI. DNA for the CDR3: TGCGCCAGCAGTGAGGCTCCAGGGGGCAAAAACATTCAGTACTTC. The encoded protein is CASSEAPGGKNIQYF.

This clonotype appeared once. A much larger clone differs by one base, so this may be a read error. This chain uses TRBV7-9 with TRBJ1-5, with TRBD1 as a possible D gene (5 bases). V was cut by 5 bases and J by 0 bases, with 11 bases left in between. CDR3 size: 15 residues. The germline CDR1 and CDR2 sequences are SEHNR and FQNEAQ (reference sequence). CDR3 sequence: CASSLGRNSNQPQHF. The CDR3 DNA reads as TGTGCCAGCAGCCTGGGACGGAATAGCAATCAGCCCCAGCATTTT.

The table lists this clonotype with many counts. The V call is TRBV18, the J call TRBJ2-1; 7 bases line up with TRBD2. CDR1 is KGHSH and CDR2 is LQKENI in the germline V gene. Unmatched junction bases numbered 8, after V lost 6 bases and J lost 6 bases. This CDR3 is built from 14 residues. The CDR3 DNA follows: TGTGCCAGCTCTGGCGAGCGGGGTTCCAATGAGCAGTTCTTC. It specifies CASSGERGSNEQFF.

The rearrangement uses TRBV19 and TRBJ2-1; 8 positions agree with TRBD2. Trimming cost V 5 bases and J 4 bases; bases outside gene matches: 7. Germline V lookup: CDR1 LNHDA, CDR2 SQIVND (reference sequence). This CDR3 comprises 15 residues. For the CDR3, the DNA is TGTGCCAGTAGTTTATTCGCGGGGGGATACAATGAGCAGTTCTTC. This sequence encodes CASSLFAGGYNEQFF.

There are many counts of this clonotype. The J gene is TRBJ2-3, the V gene TRBV20-1; D call uncertain. This CDR3 region has 15 residues. Germline V gene sequence: CDR1 DFQATT, CDR2 SNEGSKA (reference sequence). V lost 6 bases to trimming and J lost 2 bases, with 18 bases between them. The CDR3 here is CSAQTSLRSTDTQYF. The CDR3 DNA follows: TGCAGTGCCCAAACGAGTCTAAGATCCACAGATACGCAGTATTTT.

This clonotype was picked up a small number of times. The chain is built from TRBV29-1 and TRBJ2-3, with unresolved D. CDR1 is SQVTM and CDR2 is ANQGSEA in the germline V gene. There are 13 residues in the CDR3. Trimming removed 4 bases from V and 3 bases from J, with 11 bases in between. The CDR3 spells CSVVTQQTDTQYF. CDR3 nucleotide sequence: TGCAGCGTTGTAACCCAACAGACAGATACGCAGTATTTT.

The rearrangement joins TRBV7-9 to TRBJ2-2; D ambiguous. Trimming removed 5 bases from V and 1 base from J, with 11 bases in between. This CDR3 spans 15 amino acids. CDR1 and CDR2 from the germline V gene are SEHNR and FQNEAQ (reference sequence). The CDR3 reads CASSHRTRNTGELFF. The CDR3 DNA reads as TGTGCCAGCAGCCATAGGACGAGGAACACCGGGGAGCTGTTTTTT.

This clonotype was seen many times. The chain has TRBV19 and TRBJ2-7, with a possible D match to TRBD1 (6 bases). The CDR3 has 14 residues. Looked up from germline, CDR1 is LNHDA and CDR2 is SQIVND (reference sequence). V lost 4 bases, J lost 0 bases, and 10 bases lay in between. The CDR3 nucleotides are TGTGCCAGTAGTACCGGGACAAACTCCTACGAGCAGTACTTC. Amino acid sequence: CASSTGTNSYEQYF.

J is TRBJ1-1 and V is TRBV14, with TRBD1 identical over 10 bases. In germline, CDR1 is SGHDN, CDR2 FVKESK. The CDR3 spans 15 residues. The V gene end was trimmed by 4 bases and the J gene end by 11 bases; junction bases not matched to a gene: 13. CDR3 protein: CASSPYGTGEIYAFF. DNA for the CDR3: TGTGCCAGCAGCCCCTATGGGACAGGGGAGATTTATGCTTTCTTT.

J is TRBJ1-2 and V is TRBV10-3, with TRBD1 matching 8 bases. CDR3 length: 15 amino acids. With 3 bases clipped from V and 6 bases from J, the junction kept 9 bases outside the gene matches. The germline V gene has CDR1 ENHRY and CDR2 SYGVKD. CDR3 sequence: CAISDDRGHLHGYTF. The CDR3 DNA is TGTGCCATCAGTGATGACAGGGGTCATTTACATGGCTACACCTTC.

Many counts were recorded for this clonotype. The genes are TRBV28 and TRBJ2-1; D is possibly TRBD1 (5 bases). There are 18 residues in the CDR3. Trimming stripped 2 bases from V and 0 bases from J, with 17 bases between. Germline V gene data show CDR1 as MDHEN and CDR2 as SYDVKM. CDR3 coding DNA: TGTGCCAGCAGTTTACCCACCCTGACAGATCACTCCTACAATGAGCAGTTCTTC. Residues: CASSLPTLTDHSYNEQFF.

The sample holds many counts of this clonotype. V gene TRBV28 combines with J gene TRBJ1-5; D is unresolved. This CDR3 has 15 amino acids. Looked up from germline, CDR1 is MDHEN and CDR2 is SYDVKM. Trimming cost V 7 bases and J 0 bases, with 13 bases left between them. The CDR3 spells CASIPLSNSNQPQHF. CDR3 coding DNA: TGTGCCAGCATCCCTTTGTCAAATAGCAATCAGCCCCAGCATTTT.

This clonotype was detected ten times or more. This chain links TRBV7-8 with TRBJ1-2; 7 bases agree with TRBD1. The CDR3 totals 15 residues. V dropped 5 bases and J dropped 4; count of bases not matched to a gene: 10. Per the germline V gene, CDR1 is SGHVS and CDR2 is FQNEAQ. In nucleotides, the CDR3 is TGTGCCAGCAGCGACAGGGTTGGGGGCCTCTATGGCTACACCTTC. Its protein product is CASSDRVGGLYGYTF.

There are many counts of this clonotype. V is TRBV28 and J is TRBJ2-1; possibly TRBD2 for D (5 bases). Trimming removed 3 bases from V and 5 bases from J, with 14 bases in between. The CDR3 runs 15 residues. Per germline, CDR1 MDHEN and CDR2 SYDVKM. This CDR3 is CASSFGLGKDNEQFF. The CDR3 DNA reads as TGTGCCAGCAGTTTCGGGCTCGGGAAGGACAATGAGCAGTTCTTC.

This clonotype was seen only a few times. The chain employs TRBV6-1 and TRBJ2-1; D remains ambiguous. This CDR3 spans 14 amino acids. Germline CDR1 and CDR2: MNHNS and SASEGT. V lost 8 bases and J lost 0, with 11 bases in between. The CDR3 protein is CASVKRNSYNEQFF. The CDR3 nucleotides are TGTGCCAGCGTTAAAAGAAACTCCTACAATGAGCAGTTCTTC.

This clonotype was detected many times. The chain couples TRBV9 to TRBJ2-1; 7 positions match TRBD2. V lost 2 bases to trimming and J lost 7 bases; unmatched junction nucleotides: 9. The germline V gene encodes CDR1 SGDLS and CDR2 YYNGEE. This CDR3 has 15 amino acids. Here the CDR3 reads CASSVSGTQSNEQFF. The CDR3 nucleotides read TGTGCCAGCAGCGTCAGCGGGACCCAAAGTAATGAGCAGTTCTTC. Combining the CDR3 with reference TRBV9 and TRBJ2-1 gives the whole variable domain DSGVTQTPKHLITATGQRVTLRCSPRSGDLSVYWYQQSLDQGLQFLIQYYNGEERAKGNILERFSAQQFPDLHSELNLSSLELGDSALYFCASSVSGTQSNEQFFGPGTRLTVL.

This clonotype has a count of ten or more. The chain employs TRBV3-1 and TRBJ2-5; D not certain. This CDR3 has 16 amino acids. Germline loops: CDR1 LGHDT, CDR2 YNNKEL (reference sequence). Trimming took 1 base from V and 0 from J, leaving 12 bases between them. CDR3 amino acids: CASSQASTPYQETQYF. The CDR3 nucleotides read TGTGCCAGCAGCCAAGCGTCTACCCCGTACCAAGAGACCCAGTACTTC.

This clonotype appeared many times. The chain has TRBV30 and TRBJ2-7; D possibly corresponds to TRBD1 (6 bases). This CDR3 comprises 13 residues. CDR1 and CDR2 (germline): GTSNPN, SVGIG (reference sequence). V gave up 2 bases and J gave up 6 bases, with 14 bases separating them. The CDR3 is CAWSRQGLGEQYF. Here the CDR3 DNA reads TGTGCCTGGAGTAGGCAGGGGTTGGGCGAGCAGTACTTC.

The chain links TRBV11-3 to TRBJ2-7; D not certain. The CDR3 is made up of 15 amino acids. CDR1 is SGHNT and CDR2 is YENEEA in the germline V gene. Trimming left V 5 bases short and J 0 bases short, with 14 bases between. The CDR3 protein is CASSENWNPSYEQYF. In DNA form, the CDR3 reads TGTGCCAGCAGCGAAAATTGGAACCCCTCCTACGAGCAGTACTTC.

There are many counts of this clonotype. The chain uses TRBV7-9 and TRBJ1-1, with D tentatively TRBD1 (5 bases). The germline V gene has CDR1 SEHNR and CDR2 FQNEAQ (reference sequence). This CDR3 comprises 14 residues. V lost 8 bases and J lost 7, with 20 bases in between. The CDR3 nucleotides are TGTGCCAGCGGTGGGGCGCGGGCGGGGGGTGAAGCTTTCTTT. The encoded protein is CASGGARAGGEAFF.

Of note for this clonotype: Mismatch with germline at one junction end may stem from a read error. V usage is TRBV9 and J usage is TRBJ1-5; the D is unclear. In germline, CDR1 is SGDLS, CDR2 YYNGEE. The CDR3 runs 14 residues. DNA of the CDR3: TGTGTCAGCAGCGTAGGGCAGCGAGATCAGCCCCAGCATTTT. It is translated as CVSSVGQRDQPQHF.

In this sample, this clonotype turned up many times. This rearrangement joins TRBV28 to TRBJ1-2; the D gene is possibly TRBD1 (5 bases). The germline CDR1 and CDR2 sequences are MDHEN and SYDVKM. This CDR3 is 12 amino acids long. Trimming removed 7 bases from V and 4 bases from J, with 10 bases in between. CDR3 loop: CASMGTVYGYTF. The CDR3 coding sequence is TGTGCCAGCATGGGGACCGTCTATGGCTACACCTTC.

Many counts were recorded for this clonotype. The rearrangement uses TRBV12-5 and TRBJ2-2, with 7 bases aligning to TRBD2. Per germline, CDR1 LGHNT and CDR2 FRNRAP. Trimming at V came to 0 bases and at J to 6 bases, leaving 10 bases not matched to a gene. The CDR3 contains 17 residues. In DNA, the CDR3 is TGTGCTAGTGGTTTGGTGGGGGGGAGGGAGTCGTCCGGGGAGCTGTTTTTT. It is translated as CASGLVGGRESSGELFF.

This clonotype was observed a single time. The CDR3 DNA reads TGTGCCACCACGGGGCTGGGGGGGCCCGCCTACAATGAGCAGTTCTTC. This sequence encodes CATTGLGGPAYNEQFF. V usage is TRBV19 and J usage is TRBJ2-1; a weak D match, TRBD2 (7 bases). Germline loops: CDR1 LNHDA, CDR2 SQIVND (reference sequence). Trimming removed 10 bases from V and 2 bases from J, with 21 bases in between. This CDR3 has 16 amino acids.

This clonotype came up many times. This chain uses TRBV29-1 with TRBJ1-1; D is perhaps TRBD1 (5 bases). This CDR3 is built from 12 residues. CDR1 is SQVTM and CDR2 is ANQGSEA in the germline V gene. With 6 bases removed from V and 2 bases from J, the gap between germline ends came to 10 bases. The CDR3 region has the DNA TGCAGCGTCGAACAGGCTAACACTGAAGCTTTCTTT. It translates to CSVEQANTEAFF.